Below are 5 T cell receptor beta chains sequenced from a single sample in a study of cytomegalovirus exposure and HLA in healthy donors. 60 Vbeta and 13 Jbeta primers were used in PCR. Generated by immunoSEQ multiplex PCR, the TCRdb table keeps only in-frame clones and is missing some. The table has under 250,000 clones, almost 80% seen once; the top ten hold approximately 3.9%. What was sequenced was PBMCs. Receptor source: a male donor in good health and CMV-seronegative.

The chain uses TRBV5-4 and TRBJ2-4; 7 bases line up with TRBD1. CDR3 length equals 16 residues. Germline V gene lookup returns CDR1 SGHNT and CDR2 YYREEE (reference sequence). J lost 0 bases, V lost 0 bases, and 3 bases had no gene match. In DNA form, the CDR3 reads TGTGCCAGCAGCTTGGGGACAGGAATAGCCAAAAACATTCAGTACTTC. This sequence encodes CASSLGTGIAKNIQYF.

The chain is built from TRBV2 and TRBJ2-1; TRBD2 agrees at 8 bases. V was clipped by 10 bases and J by 8 bases; unmatched bases: 7. This CDR3 is built from 12 residues. The germline V gene has CDR1 SNHLY and CDR2 FYNNEI. CDR3 in DNA: TGTGCCACAGGACTAGCTGGCGATGAGCAGTTCTTC. This sequence encodes CATGLAGDEQFF.

The chain recombines TRBV5-5 with TRBJ2-5; 9 bases match TRBD2. The CDR3 length is 17 residues. Germline V gene sequence: CDR1 SGHKS, CDR2 YYEKEE (reference sequence). The junction had 14 bases not matched to a gene; V was cut back by 4 bases and J by 4 bases. CDR3 DNA sequence: TGTGCCAGCAGCCTGCCGGCGGGAGGGCCGGGCGGAGAGACCCAGTACTTC. Encoded protein: CASSLPAGGPGGETQYF.

The V and J genes are TRBV19 and TRBJ2-5; tentatively, D is TRBD1 (5 bases). V was clipped by 0 bases and J by 5 bases, with 10 bases between them. Germline values: CDR1 LNHDA, CDR2 SQIVND (reference sequence). There are 14 residues in the CDR3. CDR3 coding DNA: TGTGCCAGTAGTATAGAGGGGCTGGCGGAGACCCAGTACTTC. Translation: CASSIEGLAETQYF. Supplemented by reference TRBV19 and TRBJ2-5, the full variable domain reads DGGITQSPKYLFRKEGQNVTLSCEQNLNHDAMYWYRQDPGQGLRLIYYSQIVNDFQKGDIAEGYSVSREKKESFPLTVTSAQKNPTAFYLCASSIEGLAETQYFGPGTRLLVL.

The gene calls are TRBV21-1 and TRBJ1-3; no check of the table's D call, TRBD1, against the DNA was made. TRBV21-1 is tagged as a pseudogene. This CDR3 is 17 amino acids long. CDR3 sequence (DNA): TGTGCCAGCAGCAAAGCCCGACAGGAGAGCTCTGGAAACACCATATATTTT. Protein: CASSKARQESSGNTIYF.